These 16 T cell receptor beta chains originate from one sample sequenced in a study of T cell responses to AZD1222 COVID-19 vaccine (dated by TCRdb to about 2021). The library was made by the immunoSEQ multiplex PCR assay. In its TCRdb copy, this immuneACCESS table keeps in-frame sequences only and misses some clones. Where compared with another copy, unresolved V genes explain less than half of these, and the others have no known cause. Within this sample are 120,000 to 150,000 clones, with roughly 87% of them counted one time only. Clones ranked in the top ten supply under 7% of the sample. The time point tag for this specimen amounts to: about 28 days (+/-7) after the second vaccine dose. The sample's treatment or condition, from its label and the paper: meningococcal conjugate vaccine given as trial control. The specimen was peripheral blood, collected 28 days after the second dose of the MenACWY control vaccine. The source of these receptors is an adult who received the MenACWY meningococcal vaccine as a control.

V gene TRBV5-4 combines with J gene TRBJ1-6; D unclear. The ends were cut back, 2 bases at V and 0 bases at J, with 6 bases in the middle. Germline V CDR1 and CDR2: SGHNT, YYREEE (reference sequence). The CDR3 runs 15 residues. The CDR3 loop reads CASSLTSSYNSPLHF. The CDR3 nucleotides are TGTGCCAGCAGCTTAACCAGCTCCTATAATTCACCCCTCCACTTT.

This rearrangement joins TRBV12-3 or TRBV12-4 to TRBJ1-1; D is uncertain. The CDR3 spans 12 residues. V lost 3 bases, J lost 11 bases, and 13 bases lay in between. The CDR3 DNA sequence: TGTGCCAGCAGTTTGTTCGGTGACCCGGCTTTCTTT. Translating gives CASSLFGDPAFF.

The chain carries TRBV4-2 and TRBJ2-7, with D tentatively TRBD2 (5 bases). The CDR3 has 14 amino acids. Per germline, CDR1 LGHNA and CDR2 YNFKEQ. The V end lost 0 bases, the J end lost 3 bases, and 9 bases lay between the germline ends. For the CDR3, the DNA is TGTGCCAGCAGCCAAGACCCCGGAGGCTACGAGCAGTACTTC. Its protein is CASSQDPGGYEQYF.

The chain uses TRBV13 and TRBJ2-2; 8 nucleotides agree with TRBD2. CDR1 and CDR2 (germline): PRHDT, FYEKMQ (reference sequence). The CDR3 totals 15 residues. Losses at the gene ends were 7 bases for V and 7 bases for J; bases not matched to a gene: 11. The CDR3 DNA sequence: TGTGCCAGCACCTTCGGGGGGGCGAGGTACGGGGAGCTGTTTTTT. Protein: CASTFGGARYGELFF.

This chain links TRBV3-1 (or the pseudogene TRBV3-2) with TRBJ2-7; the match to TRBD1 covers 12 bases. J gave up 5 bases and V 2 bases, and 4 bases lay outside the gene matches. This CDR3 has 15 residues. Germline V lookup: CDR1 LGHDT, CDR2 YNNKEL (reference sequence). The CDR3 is CASSQTGTGGHEQYF. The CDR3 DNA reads TGTGCCAGCAGCCAAACCGGGACAGGGGGCCACGAGCAGTACTTC.

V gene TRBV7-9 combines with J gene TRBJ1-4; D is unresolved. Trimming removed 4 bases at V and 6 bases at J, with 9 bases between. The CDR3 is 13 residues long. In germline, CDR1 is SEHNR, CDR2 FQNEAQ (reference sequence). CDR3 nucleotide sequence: TGTGCCAGCAGCTACCGCCTAGATGAAAAACTGTTTTTT. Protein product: CASSYRLDEKLFF.

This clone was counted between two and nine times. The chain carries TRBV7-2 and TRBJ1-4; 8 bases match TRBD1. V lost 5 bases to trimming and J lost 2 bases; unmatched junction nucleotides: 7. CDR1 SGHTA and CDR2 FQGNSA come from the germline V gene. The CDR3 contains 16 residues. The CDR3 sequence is CASSEDRVYTNEKLFF. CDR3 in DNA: TGTGCCAGCAGCGAGGACAGGGTATATACTAATGAAAAACTGTTTTTT. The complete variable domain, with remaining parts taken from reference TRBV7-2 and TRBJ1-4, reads GAGVSQSPSNKVTEKGKDVELRCDPISGHTALYWYRQSLGQGLEFLIYFQGNSAPDKSGLPSDRFSAERTGGSVSTLTIQRTQQEDSAVYLCASSEDRVYTNEKLFFGSGTQLSVL.

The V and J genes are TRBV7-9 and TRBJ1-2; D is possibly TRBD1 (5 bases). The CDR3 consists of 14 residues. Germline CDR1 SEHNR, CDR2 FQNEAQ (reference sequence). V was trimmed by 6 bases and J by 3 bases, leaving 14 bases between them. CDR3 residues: CASRGDGLDYGYTF. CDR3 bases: TGTGCCAGCAGAGGGGACGGATTAGACTATGGCTACACCTTC.

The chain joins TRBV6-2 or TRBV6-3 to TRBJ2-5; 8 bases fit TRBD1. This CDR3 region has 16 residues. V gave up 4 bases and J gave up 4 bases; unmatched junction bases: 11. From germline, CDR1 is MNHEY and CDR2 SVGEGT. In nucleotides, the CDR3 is TGTGCCAGCAGTTCGGCGACCAGGGGGCAGGGAGAGACCCAGTACTTC. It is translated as CASSSATRGQGETQYF.

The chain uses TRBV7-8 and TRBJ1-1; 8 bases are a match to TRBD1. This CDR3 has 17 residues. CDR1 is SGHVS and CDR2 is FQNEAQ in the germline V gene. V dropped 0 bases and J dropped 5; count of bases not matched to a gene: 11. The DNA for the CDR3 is TGTGCCAGCAGCTTAGCGCTAGGGACAGGAGGTGAAACTGAAGCTTTCTTT. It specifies CASSLALGTGGETEAFF.

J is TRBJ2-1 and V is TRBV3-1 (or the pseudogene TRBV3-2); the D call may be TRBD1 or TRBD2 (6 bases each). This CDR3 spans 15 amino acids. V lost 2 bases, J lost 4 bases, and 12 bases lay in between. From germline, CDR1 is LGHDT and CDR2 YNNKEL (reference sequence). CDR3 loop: CASSQTGAGYNEQFF. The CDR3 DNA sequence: TGTGCCAGCAGCCAAACGGGGGCAGGATACAATGAGCAGTTCTTC.

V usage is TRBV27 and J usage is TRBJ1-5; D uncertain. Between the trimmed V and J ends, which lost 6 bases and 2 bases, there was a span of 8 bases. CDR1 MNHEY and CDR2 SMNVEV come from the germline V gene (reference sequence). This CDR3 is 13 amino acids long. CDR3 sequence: CASRGSGNQPQHF. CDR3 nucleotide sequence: TGTGCCAGCAGAGGGAGCGGCAATCAGCCCCAGCATTTT.

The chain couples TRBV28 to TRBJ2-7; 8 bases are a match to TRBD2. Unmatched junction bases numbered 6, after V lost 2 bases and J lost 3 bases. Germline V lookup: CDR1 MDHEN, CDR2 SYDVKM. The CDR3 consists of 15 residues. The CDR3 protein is CASSLGASGLYEQYF. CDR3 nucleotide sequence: TGTGCCAGCAGTTTAGGCGCTAGCGGGCTCTACGAGCAGTACTTC.

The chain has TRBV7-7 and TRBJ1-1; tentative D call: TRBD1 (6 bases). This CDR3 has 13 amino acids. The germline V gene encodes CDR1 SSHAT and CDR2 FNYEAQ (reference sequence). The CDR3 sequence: CASRRGTNTEAFF. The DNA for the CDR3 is TGTGCTAGCCGTCGCGGGACAAACACTGAAGCTTTCTTT.

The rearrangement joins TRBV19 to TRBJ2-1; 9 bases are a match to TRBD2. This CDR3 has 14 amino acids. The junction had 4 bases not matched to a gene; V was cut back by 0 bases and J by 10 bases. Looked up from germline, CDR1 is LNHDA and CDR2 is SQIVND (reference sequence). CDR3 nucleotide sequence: TGTGCCAGTAGTATAGAATGGGCGGGAGGGGAGCAGTTCTTC. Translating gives CASSIEWAGGEQFF.

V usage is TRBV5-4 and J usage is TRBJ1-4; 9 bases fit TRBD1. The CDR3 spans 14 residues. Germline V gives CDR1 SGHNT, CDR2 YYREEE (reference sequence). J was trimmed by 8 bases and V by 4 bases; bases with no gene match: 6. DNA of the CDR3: TGTGCCAGCAGCAAACAGGGGGCAGGCGAAAAACTGTTTTTT. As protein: CASSKQGAGEKLFF.